This entry is about one T cell receptor beta chain. The record originates from a study of blood T cell repertoires in COVID-19. Sequencing was performed with immunoSEQ multiplex PCR; in TCRdb, only in-frame clones are kept and a portion is missing. Of roughly 250,000 clones listed, about four fifths are singletons. V gave up 4 bases and J gave up 6 bases, with 13 bases separating them. In germline, CDR1 is SNHLY, CDR2 FYNNEI. The CDR3 extends over 15 amino acids. The V gene is TRBV2, the J gene TRBJ1-6; maybe TRBD1 (6 bases). Sequenced: peripheral blood. This TCR was recovered from a woman of 80 years or more with acute or convalescent COVID-19. CDR3 sequence: CASSGGGSGNSPLHF. Written as DNA, the CDR3 is TGTGCCAGCAGTGGGGGGGGCTCGGGTAATTCACCCCTCCACTTT.